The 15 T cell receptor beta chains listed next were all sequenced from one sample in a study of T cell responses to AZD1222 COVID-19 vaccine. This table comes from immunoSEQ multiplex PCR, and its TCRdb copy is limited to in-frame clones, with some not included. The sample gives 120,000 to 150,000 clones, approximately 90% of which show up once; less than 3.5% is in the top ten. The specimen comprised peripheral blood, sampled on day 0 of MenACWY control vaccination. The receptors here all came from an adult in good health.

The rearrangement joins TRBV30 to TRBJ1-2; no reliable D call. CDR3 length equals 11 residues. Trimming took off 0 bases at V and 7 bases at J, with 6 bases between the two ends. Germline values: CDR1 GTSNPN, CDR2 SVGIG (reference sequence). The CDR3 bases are TGTGCCTGGAGTGTACCGCCTGGCTACACCTTC. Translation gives CAWSVPPGYTF.

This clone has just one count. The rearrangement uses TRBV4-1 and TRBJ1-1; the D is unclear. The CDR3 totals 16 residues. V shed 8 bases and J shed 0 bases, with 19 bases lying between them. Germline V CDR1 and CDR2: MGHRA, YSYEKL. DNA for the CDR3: TGCGCCAGCTCGATAATCAAAGATCCGATGAACACTGAAGCTTTCTTT. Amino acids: CASSIIKDPMNTEAFF.

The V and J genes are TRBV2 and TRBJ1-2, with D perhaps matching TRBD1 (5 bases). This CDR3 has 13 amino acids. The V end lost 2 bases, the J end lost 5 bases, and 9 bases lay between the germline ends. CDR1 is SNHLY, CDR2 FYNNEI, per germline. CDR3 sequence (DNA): TGTGCCAGCAGTGAAAGAGGGGTGTATGGCTACACCTTC. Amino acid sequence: CASSERGVYGYTF.

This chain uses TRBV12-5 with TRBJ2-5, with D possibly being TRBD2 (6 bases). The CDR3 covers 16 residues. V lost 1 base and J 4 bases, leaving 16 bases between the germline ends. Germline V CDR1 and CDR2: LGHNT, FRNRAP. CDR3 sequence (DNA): TGTGCTAGTGGTTTGGGTGCCCATGGAGGGCGAGAGACCCAGTACTTC. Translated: CASGLGAHGGRETQYF.

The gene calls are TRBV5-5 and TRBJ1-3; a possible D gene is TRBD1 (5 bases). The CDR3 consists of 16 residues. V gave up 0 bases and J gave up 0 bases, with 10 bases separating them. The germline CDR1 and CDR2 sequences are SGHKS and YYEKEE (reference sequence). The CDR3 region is CASSLVRGTSGNTIYF. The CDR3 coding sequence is TGTGCCAGCAGCTTGGTGCGGGGGACCTCTGGAAACACCATATATTTT.

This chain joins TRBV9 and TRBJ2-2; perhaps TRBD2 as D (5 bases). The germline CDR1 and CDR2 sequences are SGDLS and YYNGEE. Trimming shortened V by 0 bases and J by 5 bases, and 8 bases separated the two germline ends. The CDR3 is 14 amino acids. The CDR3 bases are TGTGCCAGCAGCGTAGTCGGGGAAACCGGGGAGCTGTTTTTT. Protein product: CASSVVGETGELFF. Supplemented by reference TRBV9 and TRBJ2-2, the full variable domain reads DSGVTQTPKHLITATGQRVTLRCSPRSGDLSVYWYQQSLDQGLQFLIQYYNGEERAKGNILERFSAQQFPDLHSELNLSSLELGDSALYFCASSVVGETGELFFGEGSRLTVL.

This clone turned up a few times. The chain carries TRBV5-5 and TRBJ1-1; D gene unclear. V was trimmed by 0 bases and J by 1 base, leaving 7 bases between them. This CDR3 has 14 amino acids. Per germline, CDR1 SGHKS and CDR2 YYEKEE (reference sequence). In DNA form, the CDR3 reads TGTGCCAGCAGCTTGGCGACGGCGAACACTGAAGCTTTCTTT. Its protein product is CASSLATANTEAFF.

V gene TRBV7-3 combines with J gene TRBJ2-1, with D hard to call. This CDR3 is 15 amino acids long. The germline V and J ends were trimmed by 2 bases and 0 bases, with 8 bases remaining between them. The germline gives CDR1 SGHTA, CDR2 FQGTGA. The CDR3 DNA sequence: TGTGCCAGCAGCTTAGGACCGAGCTCCTACAATGAGCAGTTCTTC. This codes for CASSLGPSSYNEQFF.

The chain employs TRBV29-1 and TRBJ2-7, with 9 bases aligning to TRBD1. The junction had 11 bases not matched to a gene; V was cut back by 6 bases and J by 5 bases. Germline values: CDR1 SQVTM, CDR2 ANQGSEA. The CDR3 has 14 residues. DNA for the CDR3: TGCAGCGTCCTCGGGGGACAGGGAGCCGACGAGCAGTACTTC. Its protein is CSVLGGQGADEQYF.

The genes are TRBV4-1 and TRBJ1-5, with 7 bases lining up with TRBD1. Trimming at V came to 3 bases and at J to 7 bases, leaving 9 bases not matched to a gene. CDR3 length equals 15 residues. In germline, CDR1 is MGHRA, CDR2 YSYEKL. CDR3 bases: TGCGCCAGCAGCCAGGCCCGACAGGGTGGGCAGCCCCAGCATTTT. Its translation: CASSQARQGGQPQHF.

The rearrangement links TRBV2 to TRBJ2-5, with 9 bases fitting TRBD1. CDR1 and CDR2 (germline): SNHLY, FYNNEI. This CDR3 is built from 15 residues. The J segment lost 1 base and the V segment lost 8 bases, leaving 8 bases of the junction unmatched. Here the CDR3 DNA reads TGTGCCAGCGGTCGACAGGGGGTGAGCCAAGAGACCCAGTACTTC. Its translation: CASGRQGVSQETQYF.

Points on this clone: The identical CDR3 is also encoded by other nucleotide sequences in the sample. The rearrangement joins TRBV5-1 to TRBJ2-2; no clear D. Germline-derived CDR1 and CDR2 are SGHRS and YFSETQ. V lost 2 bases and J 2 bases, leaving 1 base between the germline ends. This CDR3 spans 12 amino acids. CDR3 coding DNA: TGCGCCAGCAGCTTAAACACCGGGGAGCTGTTTTTT. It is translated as CASSLNTGELFF.

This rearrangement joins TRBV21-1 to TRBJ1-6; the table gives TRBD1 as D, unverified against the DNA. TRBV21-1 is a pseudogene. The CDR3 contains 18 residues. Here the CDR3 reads CASSSRSGTGDYNSPLHF. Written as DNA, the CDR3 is TGTGCCAGCAGCAGCAGGTCCGGGACAGGGGATTATAATTCACCCCTCCACTTT.

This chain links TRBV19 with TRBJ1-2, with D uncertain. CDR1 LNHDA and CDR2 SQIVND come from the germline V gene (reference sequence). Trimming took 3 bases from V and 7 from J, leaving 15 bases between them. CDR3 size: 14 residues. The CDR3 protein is CASSISQAPSGYTF. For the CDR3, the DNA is TGTGCCAGTAGTATCTCCCAGGCACCCAGTGGCTACACCTTC.

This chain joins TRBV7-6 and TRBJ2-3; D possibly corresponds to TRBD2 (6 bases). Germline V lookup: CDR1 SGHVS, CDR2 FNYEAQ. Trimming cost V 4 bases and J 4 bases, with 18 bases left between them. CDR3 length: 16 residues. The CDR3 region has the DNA TGTGCCAGCAGCTCCCGACTAGGACGGAGCCCAGATACGCAGTATTTT. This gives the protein CASSSRLGRSPDTQYF.